This T cell receptor beta chain comes out of a study of blood T cell repertoires in COVID-19. At the level of the study: Italy, Spain and the United States were the sources of the convalescent and acute COVID-19 samples. T cells, B-cell-depleted T cells, or PBMCs provided the cDNA or gDNA that served as material.

This clone occurred a few times. From germline, CDR1 is LNHNV and CDR2 YYDKDF (reference sequence). Trimming at V came to 1 base and at J to 5 bases, leaving 8 bases not matched to a gene. This CDR3 is built from 15 residues. Under the authors' procedure: Reference gene primer amplification yielded estimated nucleated cell counts. The data were produced by immunoSEQ multiplex PCR, yet TCRdb's version contains in-frame clones alone and is incomplete. V, J and clone size derive from that table, while D and trimming were established from the DNA sequence. The repertoire holds 200,000 to 250,000 clones, with approximately 88% as singletons.

The sequenced material came from peripheral blood. The origin of this receptor is a man between 60 and 70 years old who had recovered from COVID-19. The J gene is TRBJ2-7, the V gene TRBV15, with 7 bases aligning to TRBD1. The CDR3 nucleotides read TGTGCCACCAGCAGAGTCGGACAGGTCGGCGACGAGCAGTACTTC. It codes for CATSRVGQVGDEQYF.